The 12 T cell receptor beta chains presented below share a single source sample, sequenced in a study of blood T cell repertoires in COVID-19. Generated by immunoSEQ multiplex PCR, the TCRdb table keeps only in-frame clones and is missing some. The sample carries about 38,000 clones, over 75% recorded once. Sample: peripheral blood. The receptors shown here come from an older man with active COVID-19.

V usage is TRBV18 and J usage is TRBJ2-1; 13 bases map to TRBD2. Germline trimming cut 6 bases from V and 6 bases from J; bases unmatched to any gene: 5. This CDR3 is 15 amino acids long. The germline V gene encodes CDR1 KGHSH and CDR2 LQKENI. The CDR3 here is CASSPTSGGVNEQFF. The CDR3 nucleotides read TGTGCCAGCTCTCCTACTAGCGGGGGGGTCAATGAGCAGTTCTTC. Filled out from reference TRBV18 and TRBJ2-1, the complete variable domain reads NAGVMQNPRHLVRRRGQEARLRCSPMKGHSHVYWYRQLPEEGLKFMVYLQKENIIDESGMPKERFSAEFPKEGPSILRIQQVVRGDSAAYFCASSPTSGGVNEQFFGPGTRLTVL.

The chain recombines TRBV30 with TRBJ2-6; TRBD1 is a possible D gene (6 bases). The CDR3 consists of 18 residues. Germline CDR1 is GTSNPN and CDR2 is SVGIG (reference sequence). Trimming removed 0 bases from V and 0 bases from J, with 15 bases in between. CDR3 residues: CAWSVGHLVSSGANVLTF. CDR3 DNA: TGTGCCTGGAGTGTGGGACACCTAGTAAGCTCTGGGGCCAACGTCCTGACTTTC.

The J gene is TRBJ2-1, the V gene TRBV5-1, with 8 bases identical to TRBD2. The V segment lost 3 bases and the J segment 0 bases; nucleotides outside the gene matches: 14. CDR1 is SGHRS, CDR2 YFSETQ, per germline. The CDR3 runs to 19 residues. The CDR3 coding sequence is TGCGCCAGCAGCTGGCCCTCAGGGCTAGCGGGTAACTCCTACAATGAGCAGTTCTTC. It translates to CASSWPSGLAGNSYNEQFF.

The chain is built from TRBV5-1 and TRBJ2-7, with 9 bases aligning to TRBD1. The trim removed 3 bases at V and 6 bases at J, leaving 7 bases unmatched. This CDR3 is 14 amino acids long. The V gene's germline CDR1 is SGHRS and CDR2 YFSETQ. The CDR3 DNA follows: TGCGCCAGCAGCTCGGACAGGGGTAACGGCGAGCAGTACTTC. Protein product: CASSSDRGNGEQYF.

The chain employs TRBV13 and TRBJ2-1, with 7 positions matching TRBD2. This CDR3 is 15 amino acids long. Unmatched junction bases numbered 14, after V lost 6 bases and J lost 9 bases. Germline loops: CDR1 PRHDT, CDR2 FYEKMQ (reference sequence). The CDR3: CASSPPRGGKGEQFF. CDR3 bases: TGTGCCAGCAGTCCTCCTCGGGGAGGGAAGGGTGAGCAGTTCTTC.

The genes are TRBV29-1 and TRBJ2-6; TRBD1 agrees at 10 bases. The germline V gene encodes CDR1 SQVTM and CDR2 ANQGSEA. The V segment lost 4 bases and the J segment 2 bases; nucleotides outside the gene matches: 5. This CDR3 is built from 16 residues. DNA for the CDR3: TGCAGCGTTGCCCATGACAGGGGGCCTGGGGCCAACGTCCTGACTTTC. This encodes CSVAHDRGPGANVLTF.

The gene calls are TRBV6-6 and TRBJ2-3; D perhaps matches TRBD1 (6 bases). V gave up 6 bases and J gave up 0 bases, with 13 bases separating them. CDR3 size: 15 residues. Germline V gives CDR1 MNHNY, CDR2 SVGAGI (reference sequence). The CDR3 loop reads CASSRQGSSTDTQYF. CDR3 nucleotide sequence: TGTGCCAGCAGCCGCCAGGGGTCGAGCACAGATACGCAGTATTTT.

The V call is TRBV7-2, the J call TRBJ1-2; tentative D call: TRBD1 (5 bases). CDR3 length equals 14 residues. Looked up from germline, CDR1 is SGHTA and CDR2 is FQGNSA. Trimming shortened V by 2 bases and J by 5 bases, and 12 bases separated the two germline ends. The CDR3 loop is CASSLRGRGYGYTF. The CDR3, as DNA: TGTGCCAGCAGCTTAAGAGGGCGGGGGTATGGCTACACCTTC.

The CDR3 coding sequence is TGTGCCAGCAGTTTATTCGGAATTGCGGGGGGCTACACCTTC. Translation gives CASSLFGIAGGYTF. This chain links TRBV27 with TRBJ1-2; D remains unclear. This CDR3 region has 14 residues. Trimming removed 1 base at V and 8 bases at J, with 14 bases between. Germline assignment: CDR1 MNHEY and CDR2 SMNVEV (reference sequence).

V and J are TRBV11-1 and TRBJ2-1, with TRBD2 matching over 11 bases. Germline assignment: CDR1 SGHAT and CDR2 FQDESV (reference sequence). This CDR3 has 14 amino acids. After removal of 5 bases from V and 4 bases from J, the junction contained 1 base not matched to a gene. CDR3 amino acids: CASSGLAGYNEQFF. The DNA for the CDR3 is TGTGCCAGCAGCGGACTAGCGGGTTACAATGAGCAGTTCTTC. Filled out from reference TRBV11-1 and TRBJ2-1, the complete variable domain reads EAEVAQSPRYKITEKSQAVAFWCDPISGHATLYWYRQILGQGPELLVQFQDESVVDDSQLPKDRFSAERLKGVDSTLKIQPAELGDSAMYLCASSGLAGYNEQFFGPGTRLTVL.

The rearrangement uses TRBV12-5 and TRBJ2-7, with D possibly matching TRBD1 (6 bases). V was trimmed by 9 bases and J by 2 bases, leaving 20 bases between them. The CDR3 is 15 amino acids. CDR1 is LGHNT and CDR2 is FRNRAP in the germline V gene. CDR3 nucleotides: TGTGCTAGCTCGCCGAGGTACAGGGTGGCCTACGAGCAGTACTTC. Translated: CASSPRYRVAYEQYF.

V is TRBV2 and J is TRBJ1-4, with 7 bases matching TRBD1. This CDR3 has 14 amino acids. Germline-derived CDR1 and CDR2 are SNHLY and FYNNEI. Trimming cost V 7 bases and J 5 bases; bases outside gene matches: 7. CDR3 sequence: CASKPGQNNEKLFF. The CDR3 bases are TGTGCCAGCAAACCGGGACAGAACAATGAAAAACTGTTTTTT.